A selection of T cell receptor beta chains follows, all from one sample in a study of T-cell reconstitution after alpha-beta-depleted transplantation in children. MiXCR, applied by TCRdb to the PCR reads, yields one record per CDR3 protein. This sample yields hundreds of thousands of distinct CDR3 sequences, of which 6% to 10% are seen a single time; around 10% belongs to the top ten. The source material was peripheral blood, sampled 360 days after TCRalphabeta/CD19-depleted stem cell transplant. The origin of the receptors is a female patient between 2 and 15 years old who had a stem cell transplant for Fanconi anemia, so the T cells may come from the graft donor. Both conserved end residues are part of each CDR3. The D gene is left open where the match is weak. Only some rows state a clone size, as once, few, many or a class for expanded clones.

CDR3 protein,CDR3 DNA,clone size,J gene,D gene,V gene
CASSPDPGPLEQYF,TGTGCCAGCAGCCCTGATCCGGGGCCGTTGGAGCAGTACTTC,.,TRBJ2-7,.,TRBV5-6
CASRGGRVAGELFF,TGTGCCAGCAGGGGAGGTAGGGTCGCCGGGGAGCTGTTTTTT,few,TRBJ2-2,.,TRBV6-1
CASSPKTSGSAENEQFF,TGTGCCAGCTCACCAAAGACTAGCGGGAGTGCAGAGAATGAGCAGTTCTTC,.,TRBJ2-1,TRBD2,TRBV18
CASSLFGTGYGYTF,TGTGCCAGCAGCTTATTCGGGACAGGCTATGGCTACACCTTC,.,TRBJ1-2,TRBD1,TRBV7-8
CSARDPGGYYEQYF,TGCAGTGCTAGAGATCCAGGGGGCTACTACGAGCAGTACTTC,few,TRBJ2-7,TRBD1,TRBV20-1
CSASHWETQYF,TGCAGTGCGTCGCACTGGGAGACCCAGTACTTC,many,TRBJ2-5,.,TRBV20-1
CASSSILGAYEQYF,TGTGCCAGCAGCTCGATTCTGGGGGCCTACGAGCAGTACTTC,few,TRBJ2-7,.,TRBV28
CASRASRDSLVYGYTF,TGTGCCAGCAGGGCTAGCCGGGACAGCCTTGTCTATGGCTACACCTTC,many,TRBJ1-2,TRBD1,TRBV28
CASSLITSGTSSTDTQYF,TGTGCCAGCAGCTTGATCACTAGCGGGACATCTAGCACAGATACGCAGTATTTT,few,TRBJ2-3,TRBD2,TRBV13
CASSPRTSGSYEQYF,TGCGCCAGCAGCCCAAGGACTAGCGGGTCCTACGAGCAGTACTTC,few,TRBJ2-7,TRBD2,TRBV5-1
CSATRDGYTF,TGCAGTGCTACGAGAGATGGCTACACCTTC,few,TRBJ1-2,.,TRBV20-1
CASSRVRLTSTDTQYF,TGTGCCAGCAGCCGAGTAAGGTTAACTAGCACAGATACGCAGTATTTT,.,TRBJ2-3,.,TRBV6-1
CASSVDTSGGYGYTF,TGTGCCAGCAGCGTAGACACTTCTGGGGGCTATGGCTACACCTTC,.,TRBJ1-2,.,TRBV9
CSARRTGSGELFF,TGCAGTGCTAGACGGACAGGGTCCGGGGAGCTGTTTTTT,many,TRBJ2-2,TRBD1,TRBV20-1
CASSFWQGYNEQFF,TGTGCCAGCAGTTTCTGGCAGGGCTACAATGAGCAGTTCTTC,many,TRBJ2-1,.,TRBV28
CASSRPLGATNEKLFF,TGTGCCAGCAGTCGGCCTTTGGGCGCAACTAATGAAAAACTGTTTTTT,.,TRBJ1-4,.,TRBV7-9
CSVVAGWETQYF,TGCAGCGTGGTAGCGGGCTGGGAGACCCAGTACTTC,many,TRBJ2-5,TRBD2,TRBV29-1
CATSDFDETQYF,TGTGCCACCAGTGATTTTGACGAGACCCAGTACTTC,many,TRBJ2-5,.,TRBV24-1
CASSGRYTDTQYF,TGTGCCAGCAGCGGACGGTACACAGATACGCAGTATTTT,many,TRBJ2-3,.,TRBV7-2
CASSQGTGKYNEQFF,TGTGCCAGCAGCCAAGGGACAGGGAAATACAATGAGCAGTTCTTC,many,TRBJ2-1,TRBD1,TRBV14
CASSGDSYNEQFF,TGTGCCAGCAGCGGGGACTCTTACAATGAGCAGTTCTTC,many,TRBJ2-1,.,TRBV7-9
CSAHAQGERNYGYTF,TGCAGTGCTCACGCTCAGGGGGAACGGAACTATGGCTACACCTTC,few,TRBJ1-2,TRBD1,TRBV20-1
CSARRGLYEQYF,TGCAGTGCTAGAAGGGGGCTCTACGAGCAGTACTTC,many,TRBJ2-7,TRBD1,TRBV20-1
CASSPGGYTEAFF,TGCGCCAGCAGCCCGGGGGGTTACACTGAAGCTTTCTTT,many,TRBJ1-1,.,TRBV5-1
CASSVGTYSYEQYF,TGTGCCAGCAGCGTTGGGACCTACTCCTACGAGCAGTACTTC,many,TRBJ2-7,.,TRBV9
CASSPIMDRDYGYTF,TGTGCCAGCTCACCGATCATGGACAGGGACTATGGCTACACCTTC,.,TRBJ1-2,TRBD1,TRBV18
CSATHRVNTEAFF,TGCAGTGCAACCCACAGGGTGAACACTGAAGCTTTCTTT,few,TRBJ1-1,.,TRBV20-1
CASSLRVAGGRDTQYF,TGTGCCAGCAGCTTAAGAGTGGCGGGGGGCCGAGATACGCAGTATTTT,many,TRBJ2-3,TRBD2,TRBV7-2
CASSFGLAGRDIQYF,TGCGCCAGCAGCTTCGGACTAGCGGGGAGAGACATTCAGTACTTC,many,TRBJ2-4,TRBD2,TRBV5-1
CSAREWEVVYEQYF,TGCAGTGCTAGAGAATGGGAGGTGGTCTACGAGCAGTACTTC,many,TRBJ2-7,.,TRBV20-1
CASRKPGELFF,TGTGCCAGCAGAAAACCCGGGGAGCTGTTTTTT,many,TRBJ2-2,.,TRBV12-3/TRBV12-4